The 15 T cell receptor beta chains below come from one sample, sequenced in a study of blood T cell repertoires in COVID-19. Clones were sequenced by immunoSEQ multiplex PCR, and TCRdb holds only the in-frame ones, with some missing. The sample lists tens of thousands of clones; approximately 78% were seen once. Sample: peripheral blood. Source of these receptors: a human donor in a cohort sampled during active COVID-19.

This chain uses TRBV10-3 with TRBJ2-5; TRBD1 matches 7 bases. V was clipped by 7 bases and J by 3 bases; unmatched bases: 2. Germline CDR1 reads ENHRY; CDR2 reads SYGVKD. The CDR3 has 12 amino acids. CDR3 protein: CAIMGTEETQYF. The CDR3 DNA sequence: TGTGCCATCATGGGGACAGAAGAGACCCAGTACTTC.

The table lists this clone with a count of one. The V and J genes are TRBV11-2 and TRBJ2-7; 7 bases match TRBD1. Germline loops: CDR1 SGHAT, CDR2 FQNNGV. The trim removed 0 bases at V and 2 bases at J, leaving 7 bases unmatched. This CDR3 spans 16 amino acids. CDR3 loop: CASSLEVGDSTYEQYF. The CDR3 coding sequence is TGTGCCAGCAGCTTAGAGGTAGGGGACAGCACCTACGAGCAGTACTTC.

This CDR3 reads CASSRDSGANVLTF. In DNA form, the CDR3 reads TGTGCCAGCAGCCGCGACTCTGGGGCCAACGTCCTGACTTTC. The chain uses TRBV7-3 and TRBJ2-6, with no clear D. V gave up 5 bases and J gave up 0 bases, with 5 bases separating them. There are 14 residues in the CDR3. Germline V gene data show CDR1 as SGHTA and CDR2 as FQGTGA.

The chain employs TRBV28 and TRBJ1-1, with no clear D. The CDR3 runs 16 residues. V lost 0 bases, J lost 1 base, and 12 bases lay in between. The germline CDR1 and CDR2 sequences are MDHEN and SYDVKM. CDR3 protein: CASSLWQEGRNTEAFF. CDR3 bases: TGTGCCAGCAGTTTATGGCAGGAAGGCAGGAACACTGAAGCTTTCTTT.

In DNA form, the CDR3 reads TGTGCCAGCAGCCAGATTAGTGAGCAGTTCTTC. Protein: CASSQISEQFF. This chain joins TRBV16 and TRBJ2-1; D is ambiguous. Germline V gene sequence: CDR1 KGHSY, CDR2 FQNENV. V dropped 3 bases and J dropped 9 bases, with 6 bases sitting between them. This CDR3 region has 11 residues.

V usage is TRBV18 and J usage is TRBJ1-6; 8 positions agree with TRBD1. J gave up 8 bases and V 4 bases, and 7 bases lay outside the gene matches. The CDR3 consists of 15 residues. CDR1 and CDR2 from the germline V gene are KGHSH and LQKENI. The CDR3 loop reads CASSHSATGDSPLHF. As DNA, the CDR3 is TGTGCCAGCTCACACTCCGCGACAGGGGATTCACCCCTCCACTTT.

The rearrangement links TRBV7-8 to TRBJ2-7; 13 bases align to TRBD2. J was trimmed by 2 bases and V by 4 bases; bases with no gene match: 2. Germline CDR1 SGHVS, CDR2 FQNEAQ. This CDR3 spans 15 amino acids. The CDR3 bases are TGTGCCAGCAGCTCGGGACTAGCGGGGACCTACGAGCAGTACTTC. Its protein product is CASSSGLAGTYEQYF.

J is TRBJ2-7 and V is TRBV18; the D gene is possibly TRBD2 (5 bases). Germline assignment: CDR1 KGHSH and CDR2 LQKENI. Trimming took 3 bases from V and 4 from J, leaving 10 bases between them. CDR3 length: 13 residues. The CDR3: CASSPGMMYEQYF. The CDR3 bases are TGTGCCAGCTCACCCGGGATGATGTACGAGCAGTACTTC.

The gene calls are TRBV9 and TRBJ2-1; 9 nucleotides agree with TRBD1. Germline V lookup: CDR1 SGDLS, CDR2 YYNGEE. The CDR3 totals 15 residues. V was pared by 4 bases and J by 7 bases, with 9 bases of the junction left unmatched. In DNA, the CDR3 is TGTGCCAGCAGCCCAGCCGGGACAGGGAGAAATGAGCAGTTCTTC. Translating it yields CASSPAGTGRNEQFF.

This sequence joins TRBV9 and TRBJ1-5; no definite D call. Deletions cut 0 bases from V and 7 bases from J, with 14 bases between. This CDR3 is built from 15 residues. Germline CDR1 reads SGDLS; CDR2 reads YYNGEE. In DNA form, the CDR3 reads TGTGCCAGCAGCGTAGGGGCAGGCCATGACCAGCCCCAGCATTTT. Its translation is CASSVGAGHDQPQHF.

This clone was counted between two and nine times. The rearrangement links TRBV19 to TRBJ1-1; possibly TRBD1 for D (5 bases). There are 18 residues in the CDR3. V was pared by 4 bases and J by 4 bases, with 25 bases between. Per germline, CDR1 LNHDA and CDR2 SQIVND (reference sequence). CDR3 nucleotide sequence: TGTGCCAGTAGTAGATCGCTGGGGGGAATTCTCGAGAGCACTGAAGCTTTCTTT. Its protein product is CASSRSLGGILESTEAFF. The whole variable domain, remainder taken from reference TRBV19 and TRBJ1-1, is DGGITQSPKYLFRKEGQNVTLSCEQNLNHDAMYWYRQDPGQGLRLIYYSQIVNDFQKGDIAEGYSVSREKKESFPLTVTSAQKNPTAFYLCASSRSLGGILESTEAFFGQGTRLTVV.

The rearrangement uses TRBV9 and TRBJ1-3; TRBD1 is a possible D gene (6 bases). V lost 2 bases, J lost 0 bases, and 15 bases lay in between. Germline assignment: CDR1 SGDLS and CDR2 YYNGEE. The CDR3 runs to 17 residues. Here the CDR3 reads CASSVTGTYFSGNTIYF. DNA of the CDR3: TGTGCCAGCAGCGTTACCGGGACATACTTCTCTGGAAACACCATATATTTT.

The genes are TRBV5-1 and TRBJ1-3; TRBD1 agrees at 7 bases. Germline V lookup: CDR1 SGHRS, CDR2 YFSETQ. The junction had 5 bases not matched to a gene; V was cut back by 2 bases and J by 0 bases. This CDR3 region has 16 residues. CDR3 sequence (DNA): TGCGCCAGCAGCTTAGACAGGGCCGTCTCTGGAAACACCATATATTTT. Translation: CASSLDRAVSGNTIYF.

This chain uses TRBV4-1 with TRBJ2-7, with D possibly being TRBD1 (6 bases). The CDR3 runs 16 residues. Trimming removed 3 bases from V and 7 bases from J, with 22 bases in between. Germline CDR1 and CDR2: MGHRA and YSYEKL. The DNA of the CDR3 is TGCGCCAGCAGCCAGGCCGGGACACTCATCCCTGAAGAGCAGTACTTC. It encodes CASSQAGTLIPEEQYF.

V is TRBV30 and J is TRBJ1-1; 9 bases agree with TRBD1. CDR1 GTSNPN and CDR2 SVGIG come from the germline V gene (reference sequence). CDR3 length: 14 amino acids. The V and J ends lost 5 bases and 7 bases, in that order; junction bases with no gene match: 11. The CDR3 bases are TGTGCCTGGGCCCAGGACAGGGGATTTGGTGAAGCTTTCTTT. Translated, it gives CAWAQDRGFGEAFF. Full variable domain (missing parts from reference TRBV30 and TRBJ1-1): SQTIHQWPATLVQPVGSPLSLECTVEGTSNPNLYWYRQAAGRGLQLLFYSVGIGQISSEVPQNLSASRPQDRQFILSSKKLLLSDSGFYLCAWAQDRGFGEAFFGQGTRLTVV.